These 15 T cell receptor beta chains were sequenced from one sample in a study of blood T cells in healthy people across ages. For the second PCR, which ran for about 6 to 11 cycles, a sample-barcoded 5' primer and a J-beta primer mix were used. TCRdb fed the 5' RACE reads into MiXCR, producing one record per CDR3 protein. The repertoire holds fewer than 900,000 distinct CDR3 sequences, 49% seen once, with roughly 31% in the top ten. The sample consisted of blood. The receptor source for this set is a woman aged 55-70 years in good health.

Many counts were recorded for this clonotype. One end of the junction varies from germline; a read error may be responsible. The chain has TRBV5-1 and TRBJ2-3; 7 bases agree with TRBD2. The CDR3 is 13 amino acids. Per the germline V gene, CDR1 is SGHRS and CDR2 is YFSETQ. The CDR3 reads CASSLGGADTQYF. Written as DNA, the CDR3 is TGTGCCAGCAGCTTGGGGGGGGCAGATACGCAGTATTTT.

The CDR3 nucleotides read TGTGCCAGCTCATCTATAGCGGGAGGGAGGCAAGAGACCCAGTACTTC. The encoded protein is CASSSIAGGRQETQYF. The chain joins TRBV18 to TRBJ2-5, with TRBD2 identical over 11 bases. CDR1 is KGHSH and CDR2 is LQKENI in the germline V gene. The J segment lost 2 bases and the V segment lost 5 bases, leaving 7 bases of the junction unmatched. The length of the CDR3 is 16 residues.

V is TRBV29-1 and J is TRBJ2-3; 8 bases align to TRBD1. Trimming removed 6 bases from V and 1 base from J; junction bases left unmatched: 6. The CDR3 is 14 amino acids. CDR1 is SQVTM and CDR2 is ANQGSEA in the germline V gene. CDR3 protein: CSVGQGFGTDTQYF. CDR3 in DNA: TGCAGCGTAGGACAGGGTTTTGGCACAGATACGCAGTATTTT.

This clonotype has just one count. The chain employs TRBV20-1 and TRBJ2-1; TRBD2 matches at 10 bases. The V gene's germline CDR1 is DFQATT and CDR2 SNEGSKA (reference sequence). Germline trimming cut 0 bases from V and 10 bases from J; bases unmatched to any gene: 9. The CDR3 spans 15 residues. CDR3 coding DNA: TGCAGTGCTAGAGATTTTGCTAGCGGGAGCCCGGAGCAGTTCTTC. It specifies CSARDFASGSPEQFF.

The chain is built from TRBV7-2 and TRBJ2-7, with a tentative D call TRBD1 (5 bases). Per germline, CDR1 SGHTA and CDR2 FQGNSA. The germline V and J ends were trimmed by 5 bases and 4 bases, with 12 bases remaining between them. CDR3 length: 13 amino acids. The CDR3 coding sequence is TGTGCCAGCAGCCTAGGGGCTCTATACGAGCAGTACTTC. Protein product: CASSLGALYEQYF.

The table lists this clonotype with many counts. CDR3 region: CASSQTGAVYEQYF. CDR3 bases: TGTGCCAGCAGCCAAACCGGGGCCGTCTACGAGCAGTACTTC. V is TRBV4-2 and J is TRBJ2-7, with D perhaps assigned TRBD1 or TRBD2 (5 bases each). CDR1 is LGHNA and CDR2 is YNFKEQ in the germline V gene. Trimming removed 2 bases from V and 3 bases from J, with 11 bases in between. This CDR3 is 14 amino acids long.

This chain connects TRBV29-1 to TRBJ2-5; TRBD1 or TRBD2 may be the D gene (5 bases each). The V end was cut by 5 bases, the J end by 2 bases, with 12 bases between. Germline loops: CDR1 SQVTM, CDR2 ANQGSEA. The CDR3 sequence is 13 residues long. CDR3 sequence reads: CSVRGAGQETQYF. The CDR3 DNA is TGCAGCGTTAGAGGGGCAGGTCAAGAGACCCAGTACTTC.

The CDR3 bases are TGCAGTGCTAGAGTTGTTAGCGGGAGCTCCTCCTACAATGAGCAGTTCTTC. Protein sequence: CSARVVSGSSSYNEQFF. This chain uses TRBV20-1 with TRBJ2-1; TRBD2 matches 9 bases. This CDR3 has 17 amino acids. CDR1 is DFQATT and CDR2 is SNEGSKA in the germline V gene (reference sequence). With 1 base clipped from V and 0 bases from J, the junction kept 7 bases outside the gene matches.

This clonotype has only a few counts. The chain has TRBV20-1 and TRBJ2-5; a possible D gene is TRBD2 (6 bases). The germline V gene encodes CDR1 DFQATT and CDR2 SNEGSKA (reference sequence). This CDR3 spans 17 amino acids. V was clipped by 1 base and J by 1 base, with 19 bases between them. The CDR3 sequence is CSARASNGVAAQETQYF. The CDR3 nucleotides are TGCAGTGCTAGAGCCTCCAACGGAGTAGCGGCCCAAGAGACCCAGTACTTC.

This clonotype was seen only a few times. The V call is TRBV7-2, the J call TRBJ2-3, with D possibly being TRBD1 or TRBD2 (5 bases each). The CDR3 has 18 amino acids. V dropped 4 bases and J dropped 1 base, with 21 bases sitting between them. Per germline, CDR1 SGHTA and CDR2 FQGNSA. The CDR3 bases are TGTGCCAGCAGCTCCCCGTCTATGGGAGTACAGGGCACAGATACGCAGTATTTT. Protein: CASSSPSMGVQGTDTQYF. The whole variable domain, remainder taken from reference TRBV7-2 and TRBJ2-3, is GAGVSQSPSNKVTEKGKDVELRCDPISGHTALYWYRQSLGQGLEFLIYFQGNSAPDKSGLPSDRFSAERTGGSVSTLTIQRTQQEDSAVYLCASSSPSMGVQGTDTQYFGPGTRLTVL.

This clonotype came up a few times. The chain has TRBV20-1 and TRBJ1-4; D not certain. Germline V gene lookup returns CDR1 DFQATT and CDR2 SNEGSKA (reference sequence). Trimming shortened V by 0 bases and J by 8 bases, and 7 bases separated the two germline ends. The CDR3 is made up of 12 amino acids. The CDR3 DNA sequence: TGCAGTGCTAGAGATCCCCCCGAAAAACTGTTTTTT. It encodes CSARDPPEKLFF.

In nucleotides, the CDR3 is TGTGCCAGCAGCTCCGCGGGACGGACGGTGACTGAAGCTTTCTTT. Residues: CASSSAGRTVTEAFF. The rearrangement uses TRBV7-3 and TRBJ1-1; weak D call: TRBD1 (5 bases). CDR1 is SGHTA and CDR2 is FQGTGA in the germline V gene. The CDR3 is made up of 15 amino acids. Trimming shortened V by 4 bases and J by 5 bases, and 17 bases separated the two germline ends.

The chain has TRBV10-3 and TRBJ2-3, with D perhaps TRBD1 or TRBD2 (5 bases each). Trimming shortened V by 6 bases and J by 3 bases, and 19 bases separated the two germline ends. The length of the CDR3 is 16 residues. Germline loops: CDR1 ENHRY, CDR2 SYGVKD. In DNA form, the CDR3 reads TGTGCCATCAGCCACGGGACCCCAGGAGAGACAGATACGCAGTATTTT. Translated: CAISHGTPGETDTQYF.

In this sample, this clonotype turned up once. The J gene is TRBJ2-5, the V gene TRBV21-1. TRBV21-1 is a pseudogene. The CDR3 consists of 14 residues. DNA of the CDR3: TGTGCCGGCAGCAAAGCAAGGCACCAAGAGACCCAGTACTTC. Translation: CAGSKARHQETQYF.

This clonotype was detected many times. This rearrangement joins TRBV10-3 to TRBJ2-5, with D perhaps TRBD1 (5 bases). The CDR3 runs to 12 residues. V was shortened by 3 bases and J by 4 bases, with 6 bases between the two germline ends. Germline V CDR1 and CDR2: ENHRY, SYGVKD. In DNA form, the CDR3 reads TGTGCCATCAGTGATAGGGGAGAGACCCAGTACTTC. It is translated as CAISDRGETQYF.